Shown below are 5 T cell receptor beta chains from a single sample sequenced in a study of T cell responses to AZD1222 COVID-19 vaccine. The table came from immunoSEQ multiplex PCR; TCRdb's copy has only in-frame clones and leaves some out. The profile shows more than 95,000 clones, roughly 89% of them singletons. The sequenced sample was peripheral blood, obtained on day 0 of AZD1222 vaccination. These receptors were taken from an adult in good health.

This clone has a handful of counts. The chain is built from TRBV27 and TRBJ1-2; the D gene is possibly TRBD1 (5 bases). V lost 5 bases and J 5 bases, leaving 24 bases between the germline ends. Germline assignment: CDR1 MNHEY and CDR2 SMNVEV (reference sequence). The CDR3 contains 17 residues. This chain's CDR3 is CASSAHVGGEGQYGYTF. CDR3 sequence (DNA): TGTGCCAGCAGTGCCCATGTTGGGGGTGAGGGGCAGTATGGCTACACCTTC.

V and J are TRBV5-5 and TRBJ2-3; TRBD2 matches 12 bases. V lost 4 bases and J lost 0; bases outside the gene matches: 9. The CDR3 has 18 residues. Germline V lookup: CDR1 SGHKS, CDR2 YYEKEE (reference sequence). The CDR3 sequence is CASSSGLAGPTSTDTQYF. CDR3 nucleotide sequence: TGTGCCAGCAGCAGCGGACTAGCGGGACCCACTAGCACAGATACGCAGTATTTT.

The chain joins TRBV7-2 to TRBJ2-3; no reliable D call. The CDR3 is 18 amino acids. CDR1 and CDR2 from the germline V gene are SGHTA and FQGNSA. With 2 bases removed from V and 0 bases from J, the gap between germline ends came to 18 bases. CDR3 in DNA: TGTGCCAGCAGCTTACAACCACCGCGACTTACTAGCACAGATACGCAGTATTTT. Its translation: CASSLQPPRLTSTDTQYF.

The chain is built from TRBV7-9 and TRBJ1-6, with TRBD1 as a possible D gene (6 bases). Germline CDR1 SEHNR, CDR2 FQNEAQ (reference sequence). The CDR3 length is 17 residues. V lost 8 bases, J lost 0 bases, and 17 bases lay in between. The CDR3 coding sequence is TGTGCCAGCGGAACCGAGGGGGGCAGCTCCTATAATTCACCCCTCCACTTT. It translates to CASGTEGGSSYNSPLHF.

This clone came up once. The chain is built from TRBV3-1 (or the pseudogene TRBV3-2) and TRBJ2-2; 9 bases match TRBD2. This CDR3 is built from 16 residues. Trimming took 4 bases from V and 7 from J; bases not matched to a gene: 10. Per germline, CDR1 LGHDT and CDR2 YNNKEL (reference sequence). CDR3 sequence (DNA): TGTGCCAGCAGCCCGTTAGCGGGAGTAGGTGACGGGGAGCTGTTTTTT. It specifies CASSPLAGVGDGELFF.